This T cell receptor (beta chain) was recovered during a study of cytomegalovirus exposure and HLA in healthy donors. Findings and caveats of the study: Researchers counted 150 to 200 TCR beta chains as cytomegalovirus-associated. An analysis done earlier found most TCR beta V segments productive about 87% or about 30% of the time. Accurate HLA-A and HLA-B prediction from TCR beta sequences was reported for most subjects.

The PCR contained 60 Vbeta and 13 Jbeta primers. TCRdb's table, derived via immunoSEQ multiplex PCR, lists solely in-frame clones and lacks some. The listing contains 200,000 or so clones. A remark on this clone: The antigen remains undetermined.

V lost 0 bases and J 0 bases, leaving 13 bases between the germline ends. The CDR3 consists of 18 residues. Per germline, CDR1 SGDLS and CDR2 YYNGEE. The V gene is TRBV9, the J gene TRBJ1-6; D not resolved. The receptor comes from a boy under 18 in good health and CMV-seronegative. The sequencing sample was made of PBMCs. The CDR3 loop reads CASSVDGSRSSYNSPLHF. The CDR3 nucleotides are TGTGCCAGCAGCGTAGACGGCAGTCGGAGCTCCTATAATTCACCCCTCCACTTT.